This T cell receptor beta chain was retrieved from a study of blood T cell repertoires in COVID-19. Study information: T cells, B-cell-depleted T cells, or PBMCs provided the cDNA or gDNA that served as material.

In the authors' workflow: Reference gene primer amplification gave nucleated cell count estimates. Data came from immunoSEQ multiplex PCR; TCRdb stores just in-frame clones and leaves some out. Clone size and V and J calls were adopted from that table, with D and trimming inferred from the DNA. The sample lists some 250,000 clones, around 90% occurring once. One Seattle source followed patients from active infection through their disease course. Per the germline V gene, CDR1 is SGHTA and CDR2 is FQGNSA. V was shortened by 2 bases and J by 10 bases, with 6 bases between the two germline ends. The CDR3 runs 12 residues.

The rearrangement links TRBV7-2 to TRBJ1-6, with D uncertain. The sequence came from a woman aged 55-75 years with COVID-19, enrolled during active disease. Sequencing was done on a sample of peripheral blood. CDR3 residues: CASSLPSSPLHF. The CDR3 nucleotides are TGTGCCAGCAGCTTACCTTCCTCACCCCTCCACTTT.